This T cell receptor (beta chain) was identified during a study of shared clonotypes between healthy human individuals (TCRdb year 2020). Study-level background: Three men and two women, aged 18 to 49 years, made up the cohort. Each donor's leukapheresis produced roughly between roughly 0.94 and 9.5 billion PBMCs. Different laboratories and diverse techniques were used to prepare libraries and sequence TCR repertoires, to increase sequencing depth and limit assay-specific biases. Blood TCR repertoires of four to six healthy adults were deeply sequenced to estimate repertoire size and the extent of clonotype sharing between individuals.

Remarks on this clone: The antigen this receptor binds is unknown. Base-call qualities are not available, and no considerably larger clone is one nucleotide away.

The CDR3 holds 13 amino acids from the cysteine to the phenylalanine. The retained sequence is limited to the CDR3, 39 bases, with the frame set at the first base. The germline V gene provides CDR1 MDHEN and CDR2 SYDVKM. The V and J ends are trimmed by 6 bases and 0 bases, leaving 7 bases between them. Using the deep immunoSEQ assay, TCR CDR3 regions were amplified from genomic DNA by multiplex PCR. Extracted genomic DNA from each cell subset was spread evenly across all wells of several immunoSEQ 96-well plates, with each plate serving as a replicate. For unsorted PBMC, approximately 0.3 ug of genomic DNA, equivalent to approximately 28,000 T cell genomes, went into each replicate PCR. Genomic DNA from unsorted PBMC was sequenced over ten immunoSEQ deep assay plates. Purified libraries were measured with a Qubit 3.0 fluorometer, size-checked on a Bioanalyzer 2100, and measured again with the KAPA Library Quantification kit. Each immunoSEQ 96-well plate was sequenced on its own single-read 150-cycle Illumina NextSeq 550 flow cell. In the paper's pipeline: Because only junctional sequences without quality scores were contained in the immunoSEQ output, filtering matching that applied to full-length reads could not be performed. Sequences were annotated with PyIR, a Python wrapper for IgBLAST v1.9, using IMGT germline references to assign V/J genes and CDR3. Any read was removed if the V/J assignment was weak (E-value above 1e-6), the CDR3 was missing, or the read contained stop codons, out-of-frame junctions, or ambiguous translated residues. A V3J clonotype was defined by an identical inferred V gene, J gene, and CDR3 amino acid sequence. The percentage overlap between two repertoires was calculated by dividing the number of shared unique clonotypes by the size of the smaller repertoire. Three approaches were used to assess repertoire richness: RTK rarefaction, the Chao1 estimator, and Recon v2.1 estimates of unobserved clonotypes. What TCRdb holds here is the immuneACCESS table cut down to in-frame rearrangements. Part of the clones is not present; checked against another copy, under half of the missing clones reflect an unresolved V gene, and the others are unexplained. V and J calls and clone size come straight from that table; D and trimming were deduced from the DNA. In all, the sample holds under 600,000 clones, and about 75% of those were seen once. The ten largest make up approximately 13% of the sample.

The study at large found these results: Pairwise subsampling led to the expectation that sequencing depth would affect the degree of clonotype sharing among donors. Sampling was limited to blood, and TCR repertoires in tissue likely differ from TCR repertoires in blood. The genetic and exposure-history diversity represented was limited by the small number of donors.

Donors were healthy HIV-negative adults with no recently reported acute infections or vaccinations. Every donor was a Caucasian adult living in Nashville, Tennessee, USA. For unsorted samples, about 90 million PBMCs were counted, and genomic DNA was extracted using the QIAamp DNA Blood Mini kit. Blood was obtained by leukapheresis, after which PBMCs were separated by Ficoll-Histopaque density gradient centrifugation and cryopreserved in liquid nitrogen vapor phase. The sequence joins TRBV28 to TRBJ2-3; the D gene cannot be resolved reliably. Sequencing was performed on PBMCs. This clonotype was sampled from a woman in her 40s in good health. Some clones in this sample may be carry-over from other donors' samples. The CDR3 is CASSGSSTDTQYF. The nucleotides read TGTGCCAGCAGCGGGTCTAGCACAGATACGCAGTATTTT.